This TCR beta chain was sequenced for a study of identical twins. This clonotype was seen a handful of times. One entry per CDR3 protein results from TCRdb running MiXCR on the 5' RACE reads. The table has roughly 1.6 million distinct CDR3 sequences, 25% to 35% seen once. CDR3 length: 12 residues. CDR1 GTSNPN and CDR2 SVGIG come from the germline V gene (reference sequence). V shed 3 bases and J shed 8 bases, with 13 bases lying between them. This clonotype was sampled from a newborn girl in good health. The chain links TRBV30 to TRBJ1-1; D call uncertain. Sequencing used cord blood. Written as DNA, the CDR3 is TGTGCCTGGAGGGCCCCCGCGACAGAAGCTTTCTTT. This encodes CAWRAPATEAFF.